A selection of T cell receptor beta chains follows, all from one sample in a study of cytomegalovirus exposure and HLA in healthy donors. Measured with immunoSEQ multiplex PCR; TCRdb has only the in-frame clones, and not every one. The table shows about 180,000 clones, with about 86% occurring only once. The material sequenced was PBMCs. The receptor set was obtained from a woman aged 25 to 39 in good health and CMV-seronegative. Both conserved end residues are part of each CDR3. A D gene is named only where the DNA matches it firmly. Clone size appears in some rows only: once, few, many, or a class for an expanded clone.

TRBJ2-6	-	-	TRBV29-1	TGCAGCGCTTGGCATACCCAAACAGGTTCTGGGGCCAACGGCCTGACTTTC	CSAWHTQTGSGANGLTF
TRBJ1-6	-	-	TRBV28	TGTGCCAGCAGTTTAGGGTCCCCAGGGAATTCACCCCTCCACTTT	CASSLGSPGNSPLHF
TRBJ2-7	-	TRBD1	TRBV9	TGTGCCAGCAGCGCGGGAACAGGGGGCTCCCTTGGATACGAGCAGTACTTC	CASSAGTGGSLGYEQYF
TRBJ2-7	-	-	TRBV6-5	TGTGCCAGCAGCCCCCCTGAGGAGCAGTACTTC	CASSPPEEQYF
TRBJ2-7	-	TRBD1	TRBV10-1	TGCGCCAGCAGTCCTCCCGACAGGGGGTCGCCCTACGAGCAGTACTTC	CASSPPDRGSPYEQYF
TRBJ2-7	-	TRBD2	TRBV7-2	TGTGCCAGCAGCAAAGCGGGAGGCTCCTACGAGCAGTACTTC	CASSKAGGSYEQYF
TRBJ2-7	-	-	TRBV9	TGTGCCAGCAGCGCCTCGCACGGGGACTCCGTCTACGAGCAGTACTTC	CASSASHGDSVYEQYF
TRBJ2-5	-	TRBD2	TRBV5-1	TGCGCCAGCAGCGTCGGGGGGACCCACCAAGAGACCCAGTACTTC	CASSVGGTHQETQYF
TRBJ2-6	-	-	TRBV28	TGTGCCAGCAGTTCCGCAGGATATGGGGCCAACGTCCTGACTTTC	CASSSAGYGANVLTF
TRBJ2-6	-	-	TRBV18	TGTGCCAGCTCACCACCAGGCGGCGGGCAGAGCTCTGGGGCCAACGTCCTGACTTTC	CASSPPGGGQSSGANVLTF
TRBJ1-1	-	TRBD1	TRBV18	TGTGCCAGCTCACCGTCCGGGACAGGGGACACTGAAGCTTTCTTT	CASSPSGTGDTEAFF
TRBJ2-7	-	-	TRBV6-6	TGCGCCAGCAGTCGGGGGAACGAGCAGTACTTC	CASSRGNEQYF
TRBJ2-1	few	-	TRBV2	TGTGCCAGCAGTGGATACAGTGGCAATGAGCAGTTCTTC	CASSGYSGNEQFF
TRBJ2-3	-	-	TRBV11-2	TGTGCCAGCAGCTTAGGGGGCGGGGGCTCAGATACGCAGTATTTT	CASSLGGGGSDTQYF
TRBJ2-2	-	-	TRBV7-9	TGTGCCAGCAGCTTAGCGGGGGGTGGAAGGACCGGGGAGCTGTTTTTT	CASSLAGGGRTGELFF
TRBJ2-3	-	TRBD1	TRBV6-4	TGTGCCAGCAGCCGGGACAGCGCTACGAGCACAGATACGCAGTATTTT	CASSRDSATSTDTQYF
TRBJ2-7	-	TRBD2	TRBV19	TGTGCCAGTAGTCAGGGACTAGAGCCTAGCTTCAGCTCCTACGAGCAGTACTTC	CASSQGLEPSFSSYEQYF
TRBJ2-3	-	-	TRBV7-2	TGTGCCAGCAGCCCACGTGGGGGGTGGGCAGATACGCAGTATTTT	CASSPRGGWADTQYF
TRBJ1-1	-	-	TRBV6-5	TGTGCCAGCAGTTACTCACAGTATACGAACACTGAAGCTTTCTTT	CASSYSQYTNTEAFF
TRBJ1-2	few	-	TRBV14	TGTGCCAGCAGCCAAGGCCCAGGGTTCTATGGCTACACCTTC	CASSQGPGFYGYTF
TRBJ1-4	-	-	TRBV21-1	TGTGCCATCGTTTCAGGGGCTCGGGGCCTGAATGAAAAACTGTTTTTT	CAIVSGARGLNEKLFF
TRBJ2-3	-	-	TRBV10-3	TGTGCCATCGGCGGAGAGATTAGCACAGATACGCAGTATTTT	CAIGGEISTDTQYF
TRBJ1-1	-	-	TRBV5-1	TGCGCCAGCGAGGAACGCTACACTGAAGCTTTCTTT	CASEERYTEAFF
TRBJ1-4	-	-	TRBV29-1	TGCAGCGTCATGCGGGATGAAAAACTGTTTTTT	CSVMRDEKLFF
TRBJ2-1	-	TRBD2	TRBV4-2	TGTGCCAGCAGCCAAAGGCTAGCGGGAATCAATGAGCAGTTCTTC	CASSQRLAGINEQFF
TRBJ1-2	-	-	TRBV6-1	TGTGCCACCCGGGAGCGGGGGGCTTCGGAGGGCTACACCTTC	CATRERGASEGYTF
TRBJ2-5	-	TRBD2	TRBV5-1	TGCGCCAGCAGCTTGAGACTAGCGGGAGGAGAGACCCAGTACTTC	CASSLRLAGGETQYF
TRBJ2-6	-	TRBD1	TRBV4-3	TGCGCCAGCAGCCCTTCAGGGGCAGGGGGCAGCTCTGGGGCCAACGGCCTGACTTTC	CASSPSGAGGSSGANGLTF
TRBJ1-4	-	-	TRBV4-3	TGCGCCAGCAGCCAAGTTGAGTGGTCTAATGAAAAACTGTTTTTT	CASSQVEWSNEKLFF
TRBJ2-5	-	TRBD1	TRBV7-3	TGTGCCAGCAGCTTATTGGGGACAGAACAAGAGACCCAGTACTTC	CASSLLGTEQETQYF
TRBJ2-3	once	-	TRBV27	TGTGCCAGCAGTTTACAGGGGCTGATAGATACGCAGTATTTT	CASSLQGLIDTQYF
TRBJ1-5	few	TRBD1	TRBV15	TGTGCCACCAGCAGAGACCGGACAGGGGCTGGTCAGCCCCAGCATTTT	CATSRDRTGAGQPQHF
TRBJ1-2	once	-	TRBV6-1	TGTGCCAGCAGTGAAAACCGGGTACTCTATGGCTACACCTTC	CASSENRVLYGYTF
TRBJ1-2	-	-	TRBV28	TGTGCCAGCAGTACCCCACGCGGGGTAGCTAACTATGGCTACACCTTC	CASSTPRGVANYGYTF
TRBJ2-5	once	-	TRBV28	TGTGCCAGTAGTTTTGACAGCCGGGAGACCCAGTACTTC	CASSFDSRETQYF
TRBJ2-3	-	-	TRBV7-2	TGTGCCAGCAGCTTAGAGAGGGTGGATACGCAGTATTTT	CASSLERVDTQYF
TRBJ2-7	once	TRBD2	TRBV27	TGTGCCAGCAGTTTTAGCGGGAGTCATGCCGAGCAGTACTTC	CASSFSGSHAEQYF
TRBJ2-7	-	TRBD1	TRBV15	TGTGCCACCAGCAGAGAACTACAGGGGGCGGCCTACGAGCAGTACTTC	CATSRELQGAAYEQYF
TRBJ1-1	-	-	TRBV7-9	TGTGCCAGCAGCCACAGTTCCACTGAAGCTTTCTTT	CASSHSSTEAFF
TRBJ2-7	-	-	TRBV15	TGTGCCACCAGCAAACCGGGACAAACCTACGAGCAGTACTTC	CATSKPGQTYEQYF
TRBJ1-1	-	-	TRBV19	TGTGCCAGTCTCCCGGGGAACACTGAAGCTTTCTTT	CASLPGNTEAFF
TRBJ2-3	-	-	TRBV7-3	TGTGCCAGCAGAAGTAGCGGACCCACAGATACGCAGTATTTT	CASRSSGPTDTQYF
TRBJ2-7	-	TRBD1	TRBV5-1	TGCGCCAGCAGTCCACGATCCGGGACAGGCTCCTACGAGCAGTACTTC	CASSPRSGTGSYEQYF
TRBJ2-7	once	-	TRBV9	TGTGCCAGCAGCGTAGGGGACACCTACGAGCAGTACTTC	CASSVGDTYEQYF
TRBJ1-6	-	TRBD1	TRBV28	TGTGCCAGCAGTTTACCGTTACAGGGGAAGGGGCATAATTCACCCCTCCACTTT	CASSLPLQGKGHNSPLHF
TRBJ2-7	-	TRBD1	TRBV29-1	TGCAGCGTCGGACAGGGTACCACCTACCAGCAGTACTTC	CSVGQGTTYQQYF
TRBJ2-2	-	TRBD1	TRBV5-4	TGTGCCAGCAGATGGGACAGGGACACCGGGGAGCTGTTTTTT	CASRWDRDTGELFF
TRBJ2-5	-	TRBD2	TRBV5-1	TGCGCCAGCAGCCCAGGGACTAGCGGTGTGGCCCAGTACTTC	CASSPGTSGVAQYF
TRBJ2-2	-	-	TRBV7-9	TGTTCCAGCAGCGACCCCTCCCGGAGGGCCGGGGAGCTGTTTTTT	CSSSDPSRRAGELFF
TRBJ2-5	once	-	TRBV18	TGTGCCAGCTCACGGACTGTGGAGACCCAGTACTTC	CASSRTVETQYF
TRBJ2-1	-	TRBD1	TRBV2	TGTGCCAGCAGACATCCGGGACAGAAGTACAACCATGAGCAGTTCTTC	CASRHPGQKYNHEQFF
TRBJ1-3	-	TRBD1	TRBV27	TGTGCCAGCGGAAGGACAGGGGAAGGAAACACCATATATTTT	CASGRTGEGNTIYF
TRBJ2-7	-	TRBD2	TRBV9	TGTGCCAGCAGCGTGGGACCTAGCGGGGTGGGCTACGAGCAGTACTTC	CASSVGPSGVGYEQYF
TRBJ2-3	-	-	TRBV28	TGTGCCAGCAGCTTCAGGGGACGTGCAGATACGCAGTATTTT	CASSFRGRADTQYF
TRBJ2-7	-	-	TRBV27	TGTGCCAGCAGACCGGGACTCAGCTCCTACGAGCAGTACTTC	CASRPGLSSYEQYF
TRBJ2-7	-	-	TRBV27	TGTGCCAGCAGTTTCGGGACTGACTACGAGCAGTACTTC	CASSFGTDYEQYF
TRBJ2-5	-	TRBD1	TRBV2	TGTGCCAGCCGGACAGGGAAAACTCAAGAGACCCAGTACTTC	CASRTGKTQETQYF